The sequence of this TCR beta chain was determined in a study of neoadjuvant anti-PD-1 for oral cavity cancer. Patients were newly diagnosed with stage II-IVA oral cavity squamous cell carcinoma without prior systemic or radiation treatment. TCRdb's copy holds only in-frame clones and misses some; the assay was immunoSEQ multiplex PCR. The sample consists of 75,000 or so clones, under 85% of them appearing once. From germline, CDR1 is MNHEY and CDR2 SMNVEV (reference sequence). This CDR3 is built from 13 residues. V lost 8 bases to trimming and J lost 7 bases, with 15 bases between them. This material consisted of PBMCs, taken before nivolumab (anti-PD-1) treatment. This chain links TRBV27 with TRBJ2-1; perhaps TRBD2 as D (6 bases). This sequence was found in a person between 40 and 80 years old with oral cavity squamous cell carcinoma. CDR3 region: CASGKLGGNEQFF. CDR3 nucleotide sequence: TGTGCCAGCGGCAAGCTAGGAGGGAATGAGCAGTTCTTC.